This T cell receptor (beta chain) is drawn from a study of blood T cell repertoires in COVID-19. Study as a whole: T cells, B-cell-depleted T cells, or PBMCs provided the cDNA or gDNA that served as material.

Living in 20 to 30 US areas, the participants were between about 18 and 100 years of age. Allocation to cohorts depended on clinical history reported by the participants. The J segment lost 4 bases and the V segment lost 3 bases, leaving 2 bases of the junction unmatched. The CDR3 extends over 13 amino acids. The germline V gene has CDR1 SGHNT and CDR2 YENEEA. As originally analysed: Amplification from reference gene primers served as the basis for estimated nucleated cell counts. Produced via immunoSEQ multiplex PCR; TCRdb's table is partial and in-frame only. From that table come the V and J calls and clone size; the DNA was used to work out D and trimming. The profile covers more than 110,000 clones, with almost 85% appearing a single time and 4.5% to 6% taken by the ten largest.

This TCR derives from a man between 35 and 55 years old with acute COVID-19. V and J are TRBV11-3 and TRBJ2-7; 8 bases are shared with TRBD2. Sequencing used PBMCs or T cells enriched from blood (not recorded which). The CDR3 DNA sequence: TGTGCCAGCAGCTTTACTAGCGGATACGAGCAGTACTTC. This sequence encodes CASSFTSGYEQYF. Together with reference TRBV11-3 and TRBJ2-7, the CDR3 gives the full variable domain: EAGVVQSPRYKIIEKKQPVAFWCNPISGHNTLYWYLQNLGQGPELLIRYENEEAVDDSQLPKDRFSAERLKGVDSTLKIQPAELGDSAVYLCASSFTSGYEQYFGPGTRLTVT.